One and the same sample provided the 26 T cell receptor beta chains below, sequenced in a study of shared T cell receptors in the human thymus. Clones were sequenced by immunoSEQ multiplex PCR, and TCRdb holds only the in-frame ones, with some missing. The sample includes about 540,000 clones, 70% to 80% seen only once; the top ten take 0.013%. These same records also appear under a second study, on human thymus T cells.

Material: thymocytes. These receptors all come from a boy younger than two with a congenital heart defect.

This chain connects TRBV5-4 to TRBJ2-7; no definite D call. Per germline, CDR1 SGHNT and CDR2 YYREEE (reference sequence). CDR3 size: 16 residues. Trimming removed 0 bases from V and 5 bases from J, with 18 bases in between. The CDR3 loop reads CASSLANSPMVNEQYF. CDR3 bases: TGTGCCAGCAGCTTGGCTAATAGCCCGATGGTAAACGAGCAGTACTTC.

The chain employs TRBV2 and TRBJ2-3; 7 bases agree with TRBD1. Germline assignment: CDR1 SNHLY and CDR2 FYNNEI. Trimming removed 3 bases from V and 4 bases from J; junction bases left unmatched: 7. The CDR3 consists of 15 residues. The CDR3 nucleotides are TGTGCCAGCAGTGATAGACAGGGCGGCCCAGATACGCAGTATTTT. Translation: CASSDRQGGPDTQYF.

This clone was found once. The gene calls are TRBV19 and TRBJ2-7; 15 nucleotides align to TRBD2. The CDR3 length is 18 residues. V lost 1 base to trimming and J lost 11 bases; unmatched junction nucleotides: 15. CDR1 is LNHDA and CDR2 is SQIVND in the germline V gene (reference sequence). CDR3 region: CASSIGKGEGTSGRTEYF. The CDR3, as DNA: TGTGCCAGTAGTATAGGGAAAGGGGAAGGGACTAGCGGGAGGACGGAGTACTTC.

This sequence joins TRBV6-1 and TRBJ2-2; 11 bases line up with TRBD2. This CDR3 is 15 amino acids long. Germline loops: CDR1 MNHNS, CDR2 SASEGT. V lost 5 bases and J lost 2; bases outside the gene matches: 1. CDR3 nucleotides: TGTGCCAGCAGTCGACTAGCGGGAAACACCGGGGAGCTGTTTTTT. It translates to CASSRLAGNTGELFF.

The chain carries TRBV6-4 and TRBJ2-7; D gene unclear. The V gene's germline CDR1 is MRHNA and CDR2 SNTAGT. V dropped 10 bases and J dropped 0 bases, with 19 bases sitting between them. This CDR3 has 15 amino acids. CDR3 region: CANYKTSWSSYEQYF. The CDR3 DNA reads as TGTGCCAACTATAAAACCAGCTGGAGCTCCTACGAGCAGTACTTC.

The gene calls are TRBV30 and TRBJ2-5; 8 nucleotides match TRBD2. Unmatched junction bases numbered 8, after V lost 3 bases and J lost 5 bases. CDR1 GTSNPN and CDR2 SVGIG come from the germline V gene (reference sequence). The CDR3 runs to 14 residues. The CDR3 nucleotides are TGTGCCTGGAGGGATAGCGGGACTGGGGAGACCCAGTACTTC. Protein sequence: CAWRDSGTGETQYF.

The V and J genes are TRBV18 and TRBJ2-1; 8 nucleotides match TRBD2. This CDR3 comprises 15 residues. The germline gives CDR1 KGHSH, CDR2 LQKENI. Trimming at V came to 1 base and at J to 7 bases, leaving 6 bases not matched to a gene. The DNA of the CDR3 is TGTGCCAGCTCACCACGGCTAGCGGGCCCTAATGAGCAGTTCTTC. This codes for CASSPRLAGPNEQFF.

CDR3 bases: TGTGCCAGCAGCCAGACCGGGAACCGAAACGGGGAGCTGTTTTTT. Translated, it gives CASSQTGNRNGELFF. V is TRBV14 and J is TRBJ2-2, with a weak D call TRBD2 (5 bases). CDR1 and CDR2 (germline): SGHDN, FVKESK. Between the trimmed V and J ends, which lost 3 bases and 7 bases, there was a span of 15 bases. The CDR3 length is 15 residues. The full variable domain, with the rest looked up from reference TRBV14 and TRBJ2-2, is EAGVTQFPSHSVIEKGQTVTLRCDPISGHDNLYWYRRVMGKEIKFLLHFVKESKQDESGMPNNRFLAERTGGTYSTLKVQPAELEDSGVYFCASSQTGNRNGELFFGEGSRLTVL.

The rearrangement uses TRBV27 and TRBJ1-1; no clear D. CDR1 is MNHEY and CDR2 is SMNVEV in the germline V gene (reference sequence). Trimming pared 6 bases from V and 11 bases from J, leaving 13 bases between. The CDR3 has 11 amino acids. CDR3 in DNA: TGTGCCAGCAGCTCACCAGGTACTGCTTTCTTT. Its translation: CASSSPGTAFF.

The chain recombines TRBV5-5 with TRBJ1-2; 8 nucleotides match TRBD1. CDR1 is SGHKS and CDR2 is YYEKEE in the germline V gene (reference sequence). CDR3 length equals 14 residues. J was trimmed by 6 bases and V by 3 bases; bases with no gene match: 7. The CDR3 sequence: CASSSTDRDDGYTF. In DNA form, the CDR3 reads TGTGCCAGCAGCTCGACGGACAGGGATGATGGCTACACCTTC.

About this clone: An end of the junction does not agree with germline; a read error may underlie this. Distinct nucleotide sequences in the sample also encode this CDR3. J is TRBJ1-5 and V is TRBV7-2; 10 bases map to TRBD1. This CDR3 is built from 16 residues. Germline loops: CDR1 SGHTA, CDR2 FQGNSA. In DNA form, the CDR3 reads TGTGCCAGCAGCTGGGCGCCGGGACAGGGGAATCAGCCCCAACATTTT. This codes for CASSWAPGQGNQPQHF.

The chain has TRBV5-6 and TRBJ2-1; 14 nucleotides align to TRBD2. Germline values: CDR1 SGHDT, CDR2 YYEEEE. The V and J ends lost 3 bases and 8 bases, in that order; junction bases with no gene match: 7. The CDR3 is made up of 16 amino acids. CDR3 sequence (DNA): TGTGCCAGCAGCTCGACACGACTAGCGGGAGGGGATGAGCAGTTCTTC. Amino acid sequence: CASSSTRLAGGDEQFF.

The chain combines TRBV6-1 with TRBJ1-5; no clear D gene. This CDR3 is built from 14 residues. The V end lost 7 bases, the J end lost 3 bases, and 13 bases lay between the germline ends. Germline CDR1 MNHNS, CDR2 SASEGT. CDR3 DNA sequence: TGTGCCAGCACCGGCCAGGCCCCCAATCAGCCCCAGCATTTT. Amino acid sequence: CASTGQAPNQPQHF.

This clone was seen only once. This sequence joins TRBV11-2 and TRBJ2-1; no reliable D call. Trimming stripped 6 bases from V and 0 bases from J, with 12 bases between. This CDR3 has 15 residues. Germline lookup yields CDR1 SGHAT and CDR2 FQNNGV. This CDR3 reads CASRTLTGSYNEQFF. The DNA for the CDR3 is TGTGCCAGCAGGACCCTCACGGGCTCCTACAATGAGCAGTTCTTC.

The V call is TRBV2, the J call TRBJ1-5; 9 nucleotides match TRBD1. Per the germline V gene, CDR1 is SNHLY and CDR2 is FYNNEI. V lost 6 bases and J lost 2; bases outside the gene matches: 20. The CDR3 loop spans 20 amino acids. Written as DNA, the CDR3 is TGTGCCAGCAGCGCAGGTGCGGGACAGGGAGATCCAGGGGGCAATCAGCCCCAGCATTTT. This sequence encodes CASSAGAGQGDPGGNQPQHF.

This chain connects TRBV7-9 to TRBJ1-5; the match to TRBD1 covers 10 bases. This CDR3 is built from 19 residues. V gave up 3 bases and J gave up 0 bases; unmatched junction bases: 11. Germline assignment: CDR1 SEHNR and CDR2 FQNEAQ (reference sequence). The CDR3 reads CASSFPGQGRGYSNQPQHF. For the CDR3, the DNA is TGTGCCAGCAGCTTCCCGGGACAGGGGCGCGGATATAGCAATCAGCCCCAGCATTTT.

The genes are TRBV27 and TRBJ2-3; 9 bases agree with TRBD2. Germline-derived CDR1 and CDR2 are MNHEY and SMNVEV (reference sequence). V lost 2 bases, J lost 4 bases, and 1 base stayed unmatched. The CDR3 covers 14 residues. The CDR3, as DNA: TGTGCCAGCAGTTTAATAGCGGGAGCAGATACGCAGTATTTT. Translating it yields CASSLIAGADTQYF.

V usage is TRBV6-1 and J usage is TRBJ2-7; maybe TRBD2 (6 bases). The ends were cut back, 1 base at V and 6 bases at J, with 16 bases in the middle. The CDR3 length is 15 residues. Looked up from germline, CDR1 is MNHNS and CDR2 is SASEGT. As DNA, the CDR3 is TGTGCCAGCAGTGAAGGGAAACCCCTAGCGTTCGAGCAGTACTTC. This sequence encodes CASSEGKPLAFEQYF.

DNA of the CDR3: TGTGCCAGCAGCTTGGGAGGGTGGGATACGCAGTATTTT. Its protein is CASSLGGWDTQYF. The chain carries TRBV5-6 and TRBJ2-3, with D possibly being TRBD2 (5 bases). The ends were cut back, 0 bases at V and 6 bases at J, with 8 bases in the middle. Germline-derived CDR1 and CDR2 are SGHDT and YYEEEE. The CDR3 runs to 13 residues. The whole variable domain, remainder taken from reference TRBV5-6 and TRBJ2-3, is DAGVTQSPTHLIKTRGQQVTLRCSPKSGHDTVSWYQQALGQGPQFIFQYYEEEERQRGNFPDRFSGHQFPNYSSELNVNALLLGDSALYLCASSLGGWDTQYFGPGTRLTVL.

The CDR3 coding sequence is TGTGCCAGCAGTGAAGGAGGCGGGAGGAACACCGGGGAGCTGTTTTTT. This sequence encodes CASSEGGGRNTGELFF. This chain connects TRBV6-1 to TRBJ2-2; 7 positions agree with TRBD2. The J segment lost 1 base and the V segment lost 1 base, leaving 3 bases of the junction unmatched. This CDR3 comprises 16 residues. The germline V gene encodes CDR1 MNHNS and CDR2 SASEGT.

V gene TRBV5-6 combines with J gene TRBJ2-1; TRBD1 agrees at 8 bases. The CDR3 runs 15 residues. V dropped 4 bases and J dropped 6; count of bases not matched to a gene: 9. Germline V CDR1 and CDR2: SGHDT, YYEEEE. CDR3 sequence: CASSLGDRGLNEQFF. The CDR3 coding sequence is TGTGCCAGCAGCCTGGGTGACAGGGGCCTCAATGAGCAGTTCTTC.

The J gene is TRBJ2-5, the V gene TRBV4-3; a possible D gene is TRBD2 (5 bases). Germline CDR1 reads LGHNA; CDR2 reads YSLEER. Trimming removed 4 bases at V and 5 bases at J, with 14 bases between. The CDR3 is made up of 14 amino acids. CDR3 region: CASSPGRPGETQYF. In DNA, the CDR3 is TGCGCCAGCAGCCCCGGCAGGCCGGGGGAGACCCAGTACTTC.

The chain joins TRBV7-4 to TRBJ2-6, with 7 bases lining up with TRBD2. Trimming removed 5 bases from V and 1 base from J; junction bases left unmatched: 5. The CDR3 is 16 amino acids. CDR1 and CDR2 (germline): SGHVT, SQSDAQ. CDR3 DNA sequence: TGTGCCAGCAGCCCCGGCGGGAGATCTGGGGCCAACGTCCTGACTTTC. This gives the protein CASSPGGRSGANVLTF.

This clone occurred a few times. The chain combines TRBV27 with TRBJ2-7; possible D gene TRBD1, 7 bases. This CDR3 has 17 amino acids. V lost 4 bases and J 1 base, leaving 20 bases between the germline ends. CDR1 is MNHEY and CDR2 is SMNVEV in the germline V gene (reference sequence). The chain's CDR3 is CASSSFGPGDRSYEQYF. The CDR3 DNA follows: TGTGCCAGCAGTTCTTTTGGGCCGGGGGACAGATCCTACGAGCAGTACTTC.

The chain uses TRBV2 and TRBJ2-1; no firm D call. The CDR3 loop spans 13 amino acids. CDR1 is SNHLY, CDR2 FYNNEI, per germline. V was pared by 11 bases and J by 2 bases, with 13 bases between. The DNA for the CDR3 is TGTGCCGGCCGGTCTGGGCCCTACAATGAGCAGTTCTTC. It translates to CAGRSGPYNEQFF.

J is TRBJ1-1 and V is TRBV6-4; D is undetermined. CDR1 is MRHNA and CDR2 is SNTAGT in the germline V gene. The CDR3 has 13 residues. The V end was cut by 10 bases, the J end by 1 base, with 13 bases between. CDR3 amino acids: CATWGDQNTEAFF. CDR3 in DNA: TGTGCCACCTGGGGAGACCAGAACACTGAAGCTTTCTTT.